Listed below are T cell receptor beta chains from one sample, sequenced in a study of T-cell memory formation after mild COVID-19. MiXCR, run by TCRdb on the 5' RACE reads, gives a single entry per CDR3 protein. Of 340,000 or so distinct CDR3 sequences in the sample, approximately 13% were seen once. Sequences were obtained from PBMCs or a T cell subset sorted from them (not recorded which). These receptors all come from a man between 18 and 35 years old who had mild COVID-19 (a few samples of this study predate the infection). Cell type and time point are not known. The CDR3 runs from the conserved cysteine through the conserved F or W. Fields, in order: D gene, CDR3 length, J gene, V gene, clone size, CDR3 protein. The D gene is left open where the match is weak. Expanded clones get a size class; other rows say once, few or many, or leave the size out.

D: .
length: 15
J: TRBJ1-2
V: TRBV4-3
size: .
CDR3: CASSQVDRERKVYTF

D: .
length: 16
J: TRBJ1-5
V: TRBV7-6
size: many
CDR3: CASSLWAGNSNQPQHF

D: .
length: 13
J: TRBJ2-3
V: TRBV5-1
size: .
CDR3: CASFIGGTDTQYF

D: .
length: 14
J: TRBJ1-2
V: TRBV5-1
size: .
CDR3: CASSLMTGAYGYTF

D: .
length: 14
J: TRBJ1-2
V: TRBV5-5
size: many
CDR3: CASSLGSSNYGYTF

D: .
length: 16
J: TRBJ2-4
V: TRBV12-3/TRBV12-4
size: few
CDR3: CASRPRNSGSGNIQYF

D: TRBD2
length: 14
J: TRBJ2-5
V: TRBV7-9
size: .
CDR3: CASTASGGQETQYF

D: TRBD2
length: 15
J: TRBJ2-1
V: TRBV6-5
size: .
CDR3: CASSYGAGGPNEQFF

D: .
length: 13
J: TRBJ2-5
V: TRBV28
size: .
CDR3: CASSSGGQETQYF

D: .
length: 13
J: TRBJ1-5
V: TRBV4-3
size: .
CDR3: CASSQAPRQPQHF

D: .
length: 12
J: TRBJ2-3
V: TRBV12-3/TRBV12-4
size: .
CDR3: CASSEGTNTQYF

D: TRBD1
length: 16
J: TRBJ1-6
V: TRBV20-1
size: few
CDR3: CSARVTIRTGYSPLHF

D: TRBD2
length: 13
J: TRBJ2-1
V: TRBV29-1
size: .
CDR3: CSVPTSGDNEQFF

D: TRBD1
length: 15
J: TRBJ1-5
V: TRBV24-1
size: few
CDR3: CATSDSDRGSQPQHF

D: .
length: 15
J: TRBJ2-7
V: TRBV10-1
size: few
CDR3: CASSERSTPPVEQYF

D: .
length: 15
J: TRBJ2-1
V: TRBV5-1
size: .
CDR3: CASSLTNQGPNEQFF

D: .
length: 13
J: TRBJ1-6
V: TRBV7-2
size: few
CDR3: CASSDQQNSPLHF

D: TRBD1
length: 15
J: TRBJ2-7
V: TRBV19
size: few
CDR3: CASSDRGLTSYEQYF

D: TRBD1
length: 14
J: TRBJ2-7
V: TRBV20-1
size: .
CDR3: CSASRTGLAYEQYF

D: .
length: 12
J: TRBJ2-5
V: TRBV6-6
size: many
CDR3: CASSSPQETQYF

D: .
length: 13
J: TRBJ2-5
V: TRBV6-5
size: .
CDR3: CASSYNTLETQYF

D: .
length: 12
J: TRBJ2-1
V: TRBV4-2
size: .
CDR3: CATGLFPNEQFF

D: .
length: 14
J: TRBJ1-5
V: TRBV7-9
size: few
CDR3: CASSLETAAEPQHF

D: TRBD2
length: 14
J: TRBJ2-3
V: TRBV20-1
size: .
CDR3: CSARDPPSGETQYF

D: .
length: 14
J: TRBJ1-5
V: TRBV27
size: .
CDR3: CASSFSGEVQPQHF

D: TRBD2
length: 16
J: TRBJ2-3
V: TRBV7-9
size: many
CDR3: CASSPPIAGGTDTQYF

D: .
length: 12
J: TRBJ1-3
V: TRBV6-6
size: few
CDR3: CASSPIGNTIYF

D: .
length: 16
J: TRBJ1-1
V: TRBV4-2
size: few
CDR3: CASSQAAGIGDTEAFF

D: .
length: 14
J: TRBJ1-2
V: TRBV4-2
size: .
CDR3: CASSPQGQDYGYTF

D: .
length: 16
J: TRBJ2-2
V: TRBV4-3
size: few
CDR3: CASSPLTAANTGELFF

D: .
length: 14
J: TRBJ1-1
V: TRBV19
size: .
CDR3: CASSIGGGATEAFF

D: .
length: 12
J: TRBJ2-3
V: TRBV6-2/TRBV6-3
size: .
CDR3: CASSYFPDTQYF

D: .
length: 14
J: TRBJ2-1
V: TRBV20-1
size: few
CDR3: CSARQADSYNEQFF

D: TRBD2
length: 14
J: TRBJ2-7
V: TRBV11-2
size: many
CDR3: CARRSGTSRHEQYF

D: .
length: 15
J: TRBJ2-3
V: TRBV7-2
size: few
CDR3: CASSPDSSPSYTQYF

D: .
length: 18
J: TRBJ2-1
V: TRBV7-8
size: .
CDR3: CASSPLLGGGQSRNEQFF

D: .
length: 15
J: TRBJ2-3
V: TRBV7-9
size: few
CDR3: CASSPTGRAPDTQYF

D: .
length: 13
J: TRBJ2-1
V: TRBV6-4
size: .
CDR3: CASSVEVRGEQFF

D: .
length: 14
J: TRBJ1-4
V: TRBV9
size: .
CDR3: CASSVGGMDEKLFF

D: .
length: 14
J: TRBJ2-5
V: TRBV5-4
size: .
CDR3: CASSLWQDQETQYF